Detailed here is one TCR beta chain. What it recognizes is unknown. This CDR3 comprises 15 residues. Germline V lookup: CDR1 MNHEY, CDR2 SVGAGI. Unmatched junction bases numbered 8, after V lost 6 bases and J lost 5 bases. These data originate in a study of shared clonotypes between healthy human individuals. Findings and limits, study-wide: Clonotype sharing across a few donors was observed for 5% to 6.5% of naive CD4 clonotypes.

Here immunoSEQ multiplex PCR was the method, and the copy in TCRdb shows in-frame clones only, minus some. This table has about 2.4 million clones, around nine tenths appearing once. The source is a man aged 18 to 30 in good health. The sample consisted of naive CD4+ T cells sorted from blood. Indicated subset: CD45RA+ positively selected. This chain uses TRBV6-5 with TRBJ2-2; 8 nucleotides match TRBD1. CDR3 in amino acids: CASSQGQVRTGELFF. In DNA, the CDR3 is TGTGCCAGCAGCCAGGGACAGGTCCGAACCGGGGAGCTGTTTTTT.